The 16 T cell receptor beta chains listed next were all sequenced from one sample in a study of blood T cell repertoires in COVID-19. This table comes from immunoSEQ multiplex PCR, and its TCRdb copy is limited to in-frame clones, with some not included. The table lists 90,000 to 120,000 clones, approximately 89% of them singletons. Sample: peripheral blood. The receptors here all came from a man aged 45 to 65 with active or convalescent COVID-19.

The chain combines TRBV5-7 with TRBJ1-2; the D gene is possibly TRBD1 (5 bases). TRBV5-7 is an ORF; its function is uncertain. The V and J ends lost 0 bases and 1 base respectively, with 13 bases between them. There are 16 residues in the CDR3. This CDR3 is CASSLGGGRVNYGYTF. The CDR3 DNA reads TGTGCCAGCAGCTTGGGGGGCGGCAGGGTTAACTATGGCTACACCTTC.

This clone was seen more than once but under ten times. The V and J genes are TRBV7-8 and TRBJ2-7; TRBD2 agrees at 9 bases. Unmatched junction bases numbered 13, after V lost 3 bases and J lost 4 bases. The germline V gene has CDR1 SGHVS and CDR2 FQNEAQ. The CDR3 has 17 residues. The CDR3 reads CASSLRVREGPAYEQYF. The CDR3 DNA reads TGTGCCAGCAGCTTGCGTGTGCGGGAGGGTCCCGCGTACGAGCAGTACTTC.

The gene calls are TRBV2 and TRBJ1-1; 8 bases line up with TRBD1. The CDR3 consists of 13 residues. The V segment lost 6 bases and the J segment 8 bases; nucleotides outside the gene matches: 8. CDR1 SNHLY and CDR2 FYNNEI come from the germline V gene. CDR3 residues: CASSPPGQGEAFF. The CDR3 region has the DNA TGTGCCAGCAGCCCCCCAGGACAGGGAGAAGCTTTCTTT.

The chain carries TRBV11-2 and TRBJ2-3; D perhaps matches TRBD1 (5 bases). Trimming shortened V by 0 bases and J by 3 bases, and 13 bases separated the two germline ends. Germline CDR1 is SGHAT and CDR2 is FQNNGV. The length of the CDR3 is 16 residues. CDR3: CASSLDRETVTDTQYF. Here the CDR3 DNA reads TGTGCCAGCAGCTTAGATCGAGAGACAGTGACAGATACGCAGTATTTT.

The chain joins TRBV5-1 to TRBJ2-1, with 7 bases identical to TRBD2. V gave up 1 base and J gave up 5 bases; unmatched junction bases: 6. Germline V gives CDR1 SGHRS, CDR2 YFSETQ. CDR3 length: 15 amino acids. CDR3 nucleotides: TGCGCCAGCAGCTTGATGGCGGGAGCGGACAATGAGCAGTTCTTC. Its protein product is CASSLMAGADNEQFF. The full variable domain, rest sourced from reference TRBV5-1 and TRBJ2-1, is KAGVTQTPRYLIKTRGQQVTLSCSPISGHRSVSWYQQTPGQGLQFLFEYFSETQRNKGNFPGRFSGRQFSNSRSEMNVSTLELGDSALYLCASSLMAGADNEQFFGPGTRLTVL.

In its sample, this clone was seen once. The rearrangement links TRBV9 to TRBJ2-2; a possible D gene is TRBD1 (6 bases). CDR3 length: 14 amino acids. The germline CDR1 and CDR2 sequences are SGDLS and YYNGEE. V was cut by 5 bases and J by 3 bases, with 11 bases left in between. The CDR3 bases are TGTGCCAGCAGTCGGGACACCTACACCGGGGAGCTGTTTTTT. This encodes CASSRDTYTGELFF.

The V and J genes are TRBV29-1 and TRBJ1-2; D is uncertain. Germline CDR1 reads SQVTM; CDR2 reads ANQGSEA. V lost 3 bases to trimming and J lost 8 bases, with 25 bases between them. The CDR3 has 16 residues. The CDR3 protein is CSVEVPRRSLRKGYTF. CDR3 nucleotides: TGCAGCGTTGAGGTTCCCAGGCGAAGCCTCCGTAAGGGCTACACCTTC.

The V and J genes are TRBV28 and TRBJ1-2, with unresolved D. This CDR3 has 15 residues. CDR1 and CDR2 from the germline V gene are MDHEN and SYDVKM. V lost 7 bases, J lost 5 bases, and 20 bases lay in between. The CDR3 sequence is CASKLSGDLGYGYTF. CDR3 nucleotides: TGTGCCAGCAAACTCTCCGGGGATTTAGGGTATGGCTACACCTTC.

CDR3 protein: CASSLLGGRGTEAFF. The CDR3 DNA is TGTGCCAGCAGTTTATTAGGGGGGAGGGGCACTGAAGCTTTCTTT. The V call is TRBV27, the J call TRBJ1-1; a possible D gene is TRBD1 (6 bases). Germline V gene lookup returns CDR1 MNHEY and CDR2 SMNVEV (reference sequence). Trimming took off 1 base at V and 4 bases at J, with 13 bases between the two ends. The CDR3 is made up of 15 amino acids.

This clone came up once. V gene TRBV6-5 combines with J gene TRBJ1-2; 8 bases are a match to TRBD1. J lost 5 bases, V lost 7 bases, and 9 bases had no gene match. Per the germline V gene, CDR1 is MNHEY and CDR2 is SVGAGI. The CDR3 is made up of 14 amino acids. In DNA form, the CDR3 reads TGTGCCAGCAATCTTCCGGGACAGGATTATGGCTACACCTTC. Translating gives CASNLPGQDYGYTF.

V usage is TRBV18 and J usage is TRBJ1-5; maybe TRBD1 (5 bases). Per germline, CDR1 KGHSH and CDR2 LQKENI. With 2 bases removed from V and 6 bases from J, the gap between germline ends came to 20 bases. The length of the CDR3 is 17 residues. The CDR3 region is CASSPGGTDSLSQPQHF. The CDR3 region has the DNA TGTGCCAGCTCACCAGGGGGGACGGATTCTTTAAGTCAGCCCCAGCATTTT.

In its sample, this clone was seen a few times. This chain uses TRBV7-9 with TRBJ1-5; D call uncertain. Germline V CDR1 and CDR2: SEHNR, FQNEAQ (reference sequence). The CDR3 runs to 12 residues. Deletions cut 3 bases from V and 4 bases from J, with 4 bases between. For the CDR3, the DNA is TGTGCCAGCAGCTTGGAGAATCAGCCCCAGCATTTT. Translated, it gives CASSLENQPQHF.

The chain has TRBV3-1 (or the pseudogene TRBV3-2) and TRBJ2-1, with D possibly TRBD1 on 7 matching bases. With 2 bases removed from V and 9 bases from J, the gap between germline ends came to 8 bases. Germline CDR1 reads LGHDT; CDR2 reads YNNKEL (reference sequence). The CDR3 has 12 amino acids. CDR3 loop: CASSQQGGEQFF. For the CDR3, the DNA is TGTGCCAGCAGCCAACAGGGGGGTGAGCAGTTCTTC.

The chain couples TRBV18 to TRBJ2-3, with D possibly TRBD2 on 6 matching bases. The CDR3 spans 14 residues. Germline CDR1 KGHSH, CDR2 LQKENI. The ends were cut back, 2 bases at V and 5 bases at J, with 11 bases in the middle. For the CDR3, the DNA is TGTGCCAGCTCACCAGGGACGGAGGGAGATACGCAGTATTTT. Translation gives CASSPGTEGDTQYF.

This clone was recorded once. This chain uses TRBV29-1 with TRBJ2-1, with 9 nucleotides matching TRBD1. CDR1 is SQVTM and CDR2 is ANQGSEA in the germline V gene. The CDR3 is made up of 14 amino acids. The V gene end was trimmed by 2 bases and the J gene end by 7 bases; junction bases not matched to a gene: 6. CDR3: CSVEPMTGGNEQFF. The CDR3 coding sequence is TGCAGCGTTGAACCGATGACAGGGGGGAATGAGCAGTTCTTC.

V is TRBV7-2 and J is TRBJ1-2; no firm D call. This CDR3 has 13 residues. CDR1 and CDR2 from the germline V gene are SGHTA and FQGNSA. Trimming stripped 1 base from V and 8 bases from J, with 11 bases between. CDR3 residues: CASSLGARYGYTF. The CDR3 coding sequence is TGTGCCAGCAGCTTAGGGGCCCGATACGGCTACACCTTC. The whole variable domain, filled in from reference TRBV7-2 and TRBJ1-2, reads GAGVSQSPSNKVTEKGKDVELRCDPISGHTALYWYRQSLGQGLEFLIYFQGNSAPDKSGLPSDRFSAERTGGSVSTLTIQRTQQEDSAVYLCASSLGARYGYTFGSGTRLTVV.